This T cell receptor beta chain appears in the sequencing data of a study of cytomegalovirus exposure and HLA in healthy donors. Regarding the study as a whole: By HLA locus, TCR association rates varied in a later analysis, with DRB1 showing the most and HLA-C the fewest. The authors later found HLA-associated TCR beta chains more clonally expanded than equally common others.

Primers included in the PCR were 60 Vbeta and 13 Jbeta primers. Method: immunoSEQ multiplex PCR; TCRdb's copy keeps in-frame clones and lacks some. The sample lists over 80,000 clones; 60% to 85% were seen once. The V gene's germline CDR1 is LGHNA and CDR2 YNFKEQ. CDR3 length equals 18 residues. V lost 4 bases, J lost 0 bases, and 7 bases stayed unmatched. With regard to this clone: Its antigen is not identified.

The chain joins TRBV4-2 to TRBJ2-2; 11 bases align to TRBD2. The receptor comes from a man in his 60s in good health and CMV-seropositive. Sequencing used PBMCs. The CDR3 reads CASSLRLAGGANTGELFF. The DNA of the CDR3 is TGTGCCAGCAGCCTACGGCTAGCGGGGGGCGCGAACACCGGGGAGCTGTTTTTT.